Listed below are T cell receptor beta chains from one sample, sequenced in a study of cytomegalovirus exposure and HLA in healthy donors. Only in-frame clones appear in the TCRdb table, and some are missing; sequencing was by immunoSEQ multiplex PCR. The sample lists about 74,000 clones, around 94% occurring once. Sequenced: PBMCs. The source of these receptors is a woman between 18 and 29 years old in good health and CMV-seropositive. Each CDR3 is given with its conserved first and last residue. A D gene is named only where the DNA matches it firmly. Clone size is not always given. Where it is, it says once, few, many or a class for expanded clones.

TRBV5-6	NA	TRBD1	TRBJ2-7	CASSPKGQPYEQYF	TGTGCCAGCAGCCCCAAGGGACAGCCTTACGAGCAGTACTTC
TRBV2	once	TRBD2	TRBJ2-2	CASRSGANTGELFF	TGTGCCAGCAGGAGCGGGGCGAACACCGGGGAGCTGTTTTTT
TRBV9	NA	TRBD2	TRBJ2-7	CASSPGGGNSYEQYF	TGTGCCAGCAGCCCCGGCGGGGGAAATTCCTACGAGCAGTACTTC
TRBV7-2	NA	TRBD1	TRBJ1-2	CASSLGVGGGYTF	TGTGCCAGCAGCTTAGGTGTAGGGGGCGGCTACACCTTC
TRBV5-6	NA	TRBD1	TRBJ1-2	CASSPTGMINYGYTF	TGTGCCAGCAGCCCGACAGGGATGATCAACTATGGCTACACCTTC
TRBV30	NA	NA	TRBJ2-3	CAWELWGTSTDTQYF	TGTGCCTGGGAACTATGGGGGACAAGCACAGATACGCAGTATTTT
TRBV15	NA	TRBD2	TRBJ2-7	CATSREDPGLAPTYEQYF	TGTGCCACCAGCAGAGAAGACCCCGGACTAGCGCCTACCTACGAGCAGTACTTC
TRBV18	NA	NA	TRBJ2-3	CASSPRWTSTDTQYF	TGTGCCAGCTCACCACGTTGGACTAGCACAGATACGCAGTATTTT
TRBV4-3	NA	NA	TRBJ1-1	CASSQDPDQEFPGSNTEAFF	TGCGCCAGCAGCCAAGACCCCGACCAAGAATTCCCAGGCTCGAACACTGAAGCTTTCTTT
TRBV19	NA	TRBD1	TRBJ2-4	CASHGTEKNIQYF	TGTGCCAGTCATGGGACAGAGAAAAACATTCAGTACTTC
TRBV2	NA	TRBD2	TRBJ2-3	CASKGLAGVGDTQYF	TGTGCCAGCAAGGGACTAGCGGGAGTGGGGGATACGCAGTATTTT
TRBV5-4	NA	TRBD1	TRBJ1-2	CASSLRTGGAERYTF	TGTGCCAGCAGCCTGAGGACAGGGGGCGCAGAACGCTACACCTTC
TRBV7-3	NA	NA	TRBJ1-2	CASSLGPENYGYTF	TGTGCCAGCAGCCTTGGGCCCGAAAACTATGGCTACACCTTC
TRBV11-3	NA	NA	TRBJ1-1	CASSPGGNTEAFF	TGTGCCAGCAGCCCCGGGGGGAACACTGAAGCTTTCTTT
TRBV6-5	NA	NA	TRBJ1-2	CASSYSKSPGDYGYTF	TGTGCCAGCAGTTACTCGAAGTCTCCAGGGGACTATGGCTACACCTTC
TRBV2	NA	NA	TRBJ2-7	CASSEGSNYEQYF	TGTGCCAGCAGTGAAGGGTCTAACTACGAGCAGTACTTC
TRBV5-1	NA	NA	TRBJ2-7	CASSFYGVTGDAYEQYF	TGCGCCAGCAGCTTTTACGGTGTGACGGGAGACGCCTACGAGCAGTACTTC
TRBV7-3	NA	NA	TRBJ2-3	CASSTGGGQVADTQYF	TGTGCCAGCAGTACAGGGGGGGGCCAGGTGGCAGATACGCAGTATTTT
TRBV9	NA	TRBD2	TRBJ2-5	CASSVGASGASSQETQYF	TGTGCCAGCAGCGTAGGGGCTAGCGGGGCCTCGTCTCAAGAGACCCAGTACTTC
TRBV7-8	NA	TRBD1	TRBJ2-5	CASSVYGTGGWETQYF	TGTGCCAGCAGCGTTTACGGGACAGGGGGCTGGGAGACCCAGTACTTC
TRBV6-1	NA	TRBD2	TRBJ2-1	CASTLAGGFSNEQFF	TGTGCCAGCACTCTCGCGGGGGGTTTTTCCAATGAGCAGTTCTTC
TRBV21-1	NA	NA	TRBJ1-1	CASSPRTFGPFVTEAFF	TGTGCCAGCAGCCCCCGGACTTTCGGGCCCTTTGTCACTGAAGCTTTCTTT
TRBV5-6	NA	TRBD2	TRBJ2-4	CASSLALWTSGNIQYF	TGTGCCAGCAGCTTGGCTCTATGGACTAGCGGGAACATTCAGTACTTC
TRBV4-1	NA	TRBD2	TRBJ2-1	CASSQDRTSGHEQFF	TGCGCCAGCAGCCAAGATAGGACTAGCGGGCATGAGCAGTTCTTC
TRBV4-1	NA	TRBD1	TRBJ1-6	CASSQFGTGEESSYNSPLHF	TGCGCCAGCAGCCAATTTGGGACAGGAGAGGAGAGCTCCTATAATTCACCCCTCCACTTT
TRBV6-5	NA	TRBD1	TRBJ2-5	CASSSYFGQDQETQYF	TGTGCCAGCAGTTCCTATTTCGGACAGGACCAAGAGACCCAGTACTTC
TRBV6-6	NA	NA	TRBJ1-1	CASSYSGGMNTEAFF	TGTGCCAGCAGTTACTCGGGGGGTATGAACACTGAAGCTTTCTTT
TRBV29-1	NA	TRBD2	TRBJ2-5	CSVETSGKEETQYF	TGCAGCGTTGAAACTAGCGGGAAAGAAGAGACCCAGTACTTC
TRBV2	NA	TRBD2	TRBJ2-7	CASSGRWEGLYEQYF	TGTGCCAGCAGTGGTAGATGGGAGGGCCTTTACGAGCAGTACTTC